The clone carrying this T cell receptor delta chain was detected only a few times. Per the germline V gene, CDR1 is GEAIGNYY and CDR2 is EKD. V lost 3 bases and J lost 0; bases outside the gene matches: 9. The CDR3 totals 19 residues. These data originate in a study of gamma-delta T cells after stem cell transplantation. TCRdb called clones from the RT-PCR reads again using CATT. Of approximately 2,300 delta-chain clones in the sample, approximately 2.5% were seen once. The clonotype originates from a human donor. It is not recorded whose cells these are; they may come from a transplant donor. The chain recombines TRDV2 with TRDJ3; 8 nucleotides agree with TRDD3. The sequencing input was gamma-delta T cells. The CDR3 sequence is CACDSTGGHSSWDTRQMFF. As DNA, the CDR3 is TGTGCCTGTGACTCGACTGGGGGTCATAGCTCCTGGGACACCCGACAGATGTTTTTC.